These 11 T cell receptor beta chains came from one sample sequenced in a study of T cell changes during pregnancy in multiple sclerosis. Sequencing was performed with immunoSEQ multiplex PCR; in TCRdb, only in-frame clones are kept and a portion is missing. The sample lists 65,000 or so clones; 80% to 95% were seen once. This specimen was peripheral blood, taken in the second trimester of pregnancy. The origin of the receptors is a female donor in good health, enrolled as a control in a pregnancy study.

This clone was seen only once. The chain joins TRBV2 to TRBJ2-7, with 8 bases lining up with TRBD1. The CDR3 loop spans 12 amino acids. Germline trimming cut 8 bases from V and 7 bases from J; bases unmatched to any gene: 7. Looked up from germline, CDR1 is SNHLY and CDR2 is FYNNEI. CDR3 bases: TGTGCCAGCGAGGACAGGGTGGAGGAGCAGTACTTC. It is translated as CASEDRVEEQYF.

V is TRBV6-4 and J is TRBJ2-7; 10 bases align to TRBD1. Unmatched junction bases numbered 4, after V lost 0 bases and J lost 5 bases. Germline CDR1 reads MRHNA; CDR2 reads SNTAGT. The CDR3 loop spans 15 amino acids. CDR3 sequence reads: CASSDSTGGLDEQYF. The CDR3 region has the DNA TGTGCCAGCAGTGACTCGACAGGGGGCTTGGACGAGCAGTACTTC.

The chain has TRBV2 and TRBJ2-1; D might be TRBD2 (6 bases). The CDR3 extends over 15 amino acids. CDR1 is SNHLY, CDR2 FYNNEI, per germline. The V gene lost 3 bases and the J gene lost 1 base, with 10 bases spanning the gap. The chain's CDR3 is CASSDSGESYNEQFF. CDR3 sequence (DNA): TGTGCCAGCAGTGACTCGGGGGAATCCTACAATGAGCAGTTCTTC.

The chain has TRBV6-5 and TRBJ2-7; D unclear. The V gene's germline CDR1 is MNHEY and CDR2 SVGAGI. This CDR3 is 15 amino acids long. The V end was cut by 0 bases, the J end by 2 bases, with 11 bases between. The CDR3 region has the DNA TGTGCCAGCAGTTACTCGTCCGCCGCTACCTACGAGCAGTACTTC. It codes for CASSYSSAATYEQYF.

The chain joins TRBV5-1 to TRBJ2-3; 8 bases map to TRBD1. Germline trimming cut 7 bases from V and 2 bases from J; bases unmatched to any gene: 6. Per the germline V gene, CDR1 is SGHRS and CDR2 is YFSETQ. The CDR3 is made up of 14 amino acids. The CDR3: CASRGTGSTDTQYF. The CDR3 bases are TGCGCCAGCCGGGGGACAGGTTCCACAGATACGCAGTATTTT.

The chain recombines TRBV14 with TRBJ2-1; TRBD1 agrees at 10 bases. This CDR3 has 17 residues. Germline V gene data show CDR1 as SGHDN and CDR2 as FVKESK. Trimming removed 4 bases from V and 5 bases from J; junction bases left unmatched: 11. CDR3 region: CASSLQADRGGDNEQFF. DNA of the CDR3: TGTGCCAGCAGCCTCCAGGCGGACAGGGGGGGAGACAATGAGCAGTTCTTC. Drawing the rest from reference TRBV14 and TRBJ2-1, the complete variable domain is EAGVTQFPSHSVIEKGQTVTLRCDPISGHDNLYWYRRVMGKEIKFLLHFVKESKQDESGMPNNRFLAERTGGTYSTLKVQPAELEDSGVYFCASSLQADRGGDNEQFFGPGTRLTVL.

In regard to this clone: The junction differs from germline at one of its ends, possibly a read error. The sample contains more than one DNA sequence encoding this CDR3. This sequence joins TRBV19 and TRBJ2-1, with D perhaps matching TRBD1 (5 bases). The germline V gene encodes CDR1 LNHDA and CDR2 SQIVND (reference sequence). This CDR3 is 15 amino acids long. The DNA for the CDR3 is TGTGCCAGTAGTCTAGACAGATCTTCCTACAATGAGCAGTTCTTC. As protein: CASSLDRSSYNEQFF.

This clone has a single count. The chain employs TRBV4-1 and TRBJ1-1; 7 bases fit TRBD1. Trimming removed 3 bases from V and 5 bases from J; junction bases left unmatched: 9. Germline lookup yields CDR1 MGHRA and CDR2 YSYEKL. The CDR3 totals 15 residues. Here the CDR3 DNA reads TGCGCCAGCAGCCAGGGGTACAGGGGTAGAACTGAAGCTTTCTTT. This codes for CASSQGYRGRTEAFF.

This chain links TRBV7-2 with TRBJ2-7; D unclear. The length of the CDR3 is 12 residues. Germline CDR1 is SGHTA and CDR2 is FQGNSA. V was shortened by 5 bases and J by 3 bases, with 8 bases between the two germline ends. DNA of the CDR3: TGTGCCAGCAGCCCTAACAGCTACGAGCAGTACTTC. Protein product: CASSPNSYEQYF.

The CDR3 region has the DNA TGTGCCAGCAGCAAAGTCGCAGCGATGGAGACCCAGTACTTC. Translation gives CASSKVAAMETQYF. The chain combines TRBV21-1 with TRBJ2-5; the D segment call TRBD2 is taken from the table without a DNA check. TRBV21-1 is recorded as a pseudogene. The CDR3 loop spans 14 amino acids.

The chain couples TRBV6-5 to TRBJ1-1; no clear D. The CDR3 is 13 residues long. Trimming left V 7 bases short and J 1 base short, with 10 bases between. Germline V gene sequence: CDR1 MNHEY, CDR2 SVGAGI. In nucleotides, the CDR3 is TGTGCCAGCACCCTGGCGGGGAACACTGAAGCTTTCTTT. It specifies CASTLAGNTEAFF.